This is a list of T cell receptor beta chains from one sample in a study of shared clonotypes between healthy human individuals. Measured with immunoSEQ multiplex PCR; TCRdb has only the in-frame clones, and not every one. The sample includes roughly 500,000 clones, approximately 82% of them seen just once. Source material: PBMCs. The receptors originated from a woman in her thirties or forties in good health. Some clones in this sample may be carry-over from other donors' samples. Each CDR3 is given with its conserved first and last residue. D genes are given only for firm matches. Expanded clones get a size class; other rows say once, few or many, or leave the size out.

TGCGCCAGCAGCCAAAGGGGGAAAGCCCTAGCGGGAGGGAAGATTAACACCGGGGAGCTGTTTTTT | CASSQRGKALAGGKINTGELFF | TRBJ2-2 | many | TRBD2 | TRBV4-1
TGTGCCAGCAGTTCCCTCACATATCAGCCCCAGCATTTT | CASSSLTYQPQHF | TRBJ1-5 | many | NA | TRBV28
TGCGCCAGCAGCCCCCAGACAGGGGGCGAATTGACCGGGGAGCTGTTTTTT | CASSPQTGGELTGELFF | TRBJ2-2 | NA | TRBD1 | TRBV5-1
TGCGCCAGCAGCTTGGGGGCGGAAAACTATGGCTACACCTTC | CASSLGAENYGYTF | TRBJ1-2 | NA | NA | TRBV5-1
TGTGCCTGGGGTAATAAAGGGTTACGCAATTCACCCCTCCACTTT | CAWGNKGLRNSPLHF | TRBJ1-6 | NA | NA | TRBV30
TGTGCCAGCAGTTACCTTGACGGAGCTAACTATGGCTACACCTTC | CASSYLDGANYGYTF | TRBJ1-2 | NA | NA | TRBV28
TGTGCCAGCAGCCCCCCTGGGACGGGGAGCTACAATGAGCAGTTCTTC | CASSPPGTGSYNEQFF | TRBJ2-1 | NA | NA | TRBV7-9
TGTGCCAGCAGCCGCGGGAGTAGTGTGTTTGGCTACACCTTC | CASSRGSSVFGYTF | TRBJ1-2 | once | NA | TRBV7-9
TGTGCCAGCAGCGTAGAGGCACAGGGTGGGGCCAAAAACATTCAGTACTTC | CASSVEAQGGAKNIQYF | TRBJ2-4 | NA | NA | TRBV9
TGTGCCACCCGAAGACTAGCAGCTACCGGGGAGCTGTTTTTT | CATRRLAATGELFF | TRBJ2-2 | few | TRBD2 | TRBV6-4
TGTGCCAGCAGCACCAGACAGGGAACGTCTGTTGGCTACACCTTC | CASSTRQGTSVGYTF | TRBJ1-2 | NA | NA | TRBV21-1
TGTGCCAGTAGTTCGACGTCACATCGGGGATTCATAAATGAGCAGTTCTTC | CASSSTSHRGFINEQFF | TRBJ2-1 | NA | NA | TRBV19
TGTGCCAGCAGCGCTCGCGGGGTGACACAAGAGACCCAGTACTTC | CASSARGVTQETQYF | TRBJ2-5 | once | NA | TRBV11-2
TGTGCCAGCAGTTTCCAGGGGGCTTACGAGCAGTACTTC | CASSFQGAYEQYF | TRBJ2-7 | NA | TRBD1 | TRBV28
TGCGCCAGCAGCTTGTTCACTAGCGGGAACGAGCAGTACTTC | CASSLFTSGNEQYF | TRBJ2-7 | NA | TRBD2 | TRBV5-1
TGTGCCAGCAGTTCCCCCGCGAACACTGAAGCTTTCTTT | CASSSPANTEAFF | TRBJ1-1 | NA | NA | TRBV28
TGTGCCAGCAGTTCGGGACAGACCCTTCTTGGCTACACCTTC | CASSSGQTLLGYTF | TRBJ1-2 | NA | TRBD1 | TRBV6-6
TGTGCCAGCACCGATGGGGGCGGGAGTTTTGAGACCCAGTACTTC | CASTDGGGSFETQYF | TRBJ2-5 | many | NA | TRBV11-2